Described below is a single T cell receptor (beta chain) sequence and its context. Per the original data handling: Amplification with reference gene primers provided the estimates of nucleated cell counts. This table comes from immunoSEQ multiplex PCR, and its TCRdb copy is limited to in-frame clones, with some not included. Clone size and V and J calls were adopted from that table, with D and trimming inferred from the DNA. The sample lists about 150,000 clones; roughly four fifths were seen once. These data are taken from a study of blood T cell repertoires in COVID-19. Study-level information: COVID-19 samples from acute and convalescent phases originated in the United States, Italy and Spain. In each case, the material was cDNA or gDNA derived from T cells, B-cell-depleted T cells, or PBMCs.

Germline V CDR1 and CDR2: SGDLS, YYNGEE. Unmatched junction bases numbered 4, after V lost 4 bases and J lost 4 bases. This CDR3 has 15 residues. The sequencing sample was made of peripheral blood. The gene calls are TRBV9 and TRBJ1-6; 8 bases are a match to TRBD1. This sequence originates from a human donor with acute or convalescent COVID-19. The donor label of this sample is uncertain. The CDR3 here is CASSSGQGYNSPLHF. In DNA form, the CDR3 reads TGTGCCAGCAGCTCCGGACAGGGATATAATTCACCCCTCCACTTT.